Presented here are 16 T cell receptor beta chains from one specimen sequenced in a study of blood T cell repertoires in COVID-19. The data were produced by immunoSEQ multiplex PCR, yet TCRdb's version contains in-frame clones alone and is incomplete. There are about 100,000 clones in the sample; about nine tenths occur only once, and roughly 1.9% lies in the top ten. The material sequenced was peripheral blood. The receptors shown here come from a man aged 45 to 65 with active COVID-19.

The chain has TRBV11-2 and TRBJ1-6; D call uncertain. The CDR3 totals 16 residues. Trimming cost V 7 bases and J 0 bases, with 13 bases left between them. Germline V lookup: CDR1 SGHAT, CDR2 FQNNGV. CDR3 sequence (DNA): TGTGCCAGCACCAACGGACTGAGCTCCTATAATTCACCCCTCCACTTT. Protein: CASTNGLSSYNSPLHF.

V and J are TRBV3-1 (or the pseudogene TRBV3-2) and TRBJ2-5, with 14 bases aligning to TRBD2. Germline-derived CDR1 and CDR2 are LGHDT and YNNKEL (reference sequence). The CDR3 runs to 19 residues. V trimming: 1 base; J trimming: 0 bases; junction bases outside the gene matches: 7. CDR3 nucleotide sequence: TGTGCCAGCAGCCAAGGGGGGACTAGCGGGAGCTCGTACCAAGAGACCCAGTACTTC. This gives the protein CASSQGGTSGSSYQETQYF.

This clone was seen once. The chain couples TRBV5-1 to TRBJ2-7, with TRBD2 as a possible D gene (6 bases). V dropped 0 bases and J dropped 2 bases, with 12 bases sitting between them. The length of the CDR3 is 15 residues. The V gene's germline CDR1 is SGHRS and CDR2 YFSETQ. The CDR3 sequence is CASSLGPGGPYEQYV. DNA of the CDR3: TGCGCCAGCAGCTTGGGTCCCGGGGGACCCTACGAGCAGTACGTC.

The V gene is TRBV18, the J gene TRBJ2-2; D is possibly TRBD2 (5 bases). This CDR3 is 14 amino acids long. The germline V gene encodes CDR1 KGHSH and CDR2 LQKENI. Between the trimmed V and J ends, which lost 3 bases and 1 base, there was a span of 6 bases. CDR3 nucleotide sequence: TGTGCCAGCTCACCTCGGGGGAACACCGGGGAGCTGTTTTTT. Amino acids: CASSPRGNTGELFF.

The rearrangement uses TRBV11-3 and TRBJ1-5; weak D call: TRBD1 (6 bases). Trimming removed 5 bases from V and 4 bases from J, with 12 bases in between. The CDR3 runs 14 residues. Germline V lookup: CDR1 SGHNT, CDR2 YENEEA. The CDR3 is CASSQGSSNQPQHF. The CDR3 DNA follows: TGTGCCAGCAGCCAGGGGTCAAGTAATCAGCCCCAGCATTTT. The whole variable domain, filled in from reference TRBV11-3 and TRBJ1-5, reads EAGVVQSPRYKIIEKKQPVAFWCNPISGHNTLYWYLQNLGQGPELLIRYENEEAVDDSQLPKDRFSAERLKGVDSTLKIQPAELGDSAVYLCASSQGSSNQPQHFGDGTRLSIL.

This chain connects TRBV6-1 to TRBJ2-7; 11 bases match TRBD2. The CDR3 loop spans 16 amino acids. The germline V gene has CDR1 MNHNS and CDR2 SASEGT. Losses at the gene ends were 4 bases for V and 4 bases for J; bases not matched to a gene: 9. The DNA of the CDR3 is TGTGCCAGCAGTGGAAGACTAGCGGGGAAGGTATACGAGCAGTACTTC. Translating it yields CASSGRLAGKVYEQYF.

V is TRBV6-5 and J is TRBJ1-1; TRBD1 agrees at 7 bases. Per the germline V gene, CDR1 is MNHEY and CDR2 is SVGAGI. Trimming removed 8 bases from V and 4 bases from J; junction bases left unmatched: 4. The CDR3 has 12 amino acids. The CDR3 is CASQGGVTEAFF. Written as DNA, the CDR3 is TGTGCCAGCCAGGGGGGCGTCACTGAAGCTTTCTTT.

The rearrangement links TRBV7-2 to TRBJ2-1, with 10 bases matching TRBD1. The germline V gene encodes CDR1 SGHTA and CDR2 FQGNSA. Unmatched junction bases numbered 4, after V lost 3 bases and J lost 5 bases. CDR3 size: 15 residues. The CDR3 DNA is TGTGCCAGCAGCTTGAGACAGGGGGCCCACAATGAGCAGTTCTTC. It is translated as CASSLRQGAHNEQFF.

The chain recombines TRBV3-1 (or the pseudogene TRBV3-2) with TRBJ1-1; a possible D gene is TRBD1 (5 bases). CDR3 length equals 13 residues. The germline CDR1 and CDR2 sequences are LGHDT and YNNKEL (reference sequence). Trimming removed 4 bases at V and 4 bases at J, with 10 bases between. CDR3 loop: CASSRGEGTEAFF. As DNA, the CDR3 is TGTGCCAGCAGCCGGGGGGAGGGCACTGAAGCTTTCTTT.

The chain carries TRBV11-3 and TRBJ1-1; unclear D gene. This CDR3 comprises 14 residues. CDR1 and CDR2 (germline): SGHNT, YENEEA. Trimming stripped 3 bases from V and 0 bases from J, with 8 bases between. The CDR3 here is CASSFSVMNTEAFF. The CDR3 region has the DNA TGTGCCAGCAGCTTCTCGGTCATGAACACTGAAGCTTTCTTT.

V and J are TRBV5-4 and TRBJ1-2; D may be TRBD1 (6 bases). There are 17 residues in the CDR3. The germline V and J ends were trimmed by 0 bases and 3 bases, with 18 bases remaining between them. In germline, CDR1 is SGHNT, CDR2 YYREEE (reference sequence). CDR3 sequence (DNA): TGTGCCAGCAGCTTGGCCAGGATTAGACAGGCAGACTATGGCTACACCTTC. Encoded protein: CASSLARIRQADYGYTF.

This chain uses TRBV18 with TRBJ2-5; 9 bases fit TRBD2. CDR3 length: 15 amino acids. Germline loops: CDR1 KGHSH, CDR2 LQKENI. The J segment lost 4 bases and the V segment lost 4 bases, leaving 7 bases of the junction unmatched. Written as DNA, the CDR3 is TGTGCCAGCTCACTTCGCGGGAGGGCCGGAGAGACCCAGTACTTC. This gives the protein CASSLRGRAGETQYF.

The chain couples TRBV7-2 to TRBJ1-1; the D gene is possibly TRBD1 (6 bases). V was shortened by 4 bases and J by 8 bases, with 20 bases between the two germline ends. The length of the CDR3 is 15 residues. From germline, CDR1 is SGHTA and CDR2 FQGNSA. The chain's CDR3 is CASSSGARGMLEAFF. DNA for the CDR3: TGTGCCAGCAGCTCCGGAGCAAGGGGGATGTTAGAAGCTTTCTTT.

This rearrangement joins TRBV30 to TRBJ2-7, with 8 bases aligning to TRBD1. The J segment lost 6 bases and the V segment lost 6 bases, leaving 10 bases of the junction unmatched. The CDR3 spans 13 residues. The V gene's germline CDR1 is GTSNPN and CDR2 SVGIG (reference sequence). The CDR3 reads CACTRLTGVEQYV. CDR3 DNA: TGTGCCTGTACCAGATTGACAGGGGTCGAGCAGTACGTC.

The V call is TRBV6-5, the J call TRBJ1-2, with D possibly TRBD1 on 5 matching bases. The CDR3 runs to 13 residues. V was cut by 6 bases and J by 4 bases, with 12 bases left in between. CDR1 and CDR2 from the germline V gene are MNHEY and SVGAGI. The CDR3 sequence is CASRTALRYGYTF. In nucleotides, the CDR3 is TGTGCCAGCAGGACAGCACTTCGCTATGGCTACACCTTC.

The J gene is TRBJ1-3, the V gene TRBV5-1, with TRBD1 matching over 9 bases. In germline, CDR1 is SGHRS, CDR2 YFSETQ. Trimming took 3 bases from V and 1 from J; bases not matched to a gene: 8. The CDR3 sequence is 17 residues long. The CDR3, as DNA: TGCGCCAGCAGCTGGACAGGGGAGGCTCATTCTGGAAACACCATATATTTT. Translated: CASSWTGEAHSGNTIYF.